This TCR beta chain is drawn from a study of T cell clones after liver transplantation. TCRdb's copy holds only in-frame clones and misses some; the assay was immunoSEQ multiplex PCR. The table lists 20,000 to 25,000 clones, 65% to 85% of them singletons. The ends were cut back, 1 base at V and 8 bases at J, with 11 bases in the middle. CDR1 is SGHVS, CDR2 FQNEAQ, per germline. This CDR3 comprises 13 residues. V gene TRBV7-8 combines with J gene TRBJ1-2; D gene unclear. The sample here was CD8+ T cells from blood, taken 54 months after liver transplant. The clonotype originates from a human patient who received a liver transplant. Some T cells may have come from the graft donor. CDR3 nucleotide sequence: TGTGCCAGCAGCTTAGGGCATCCCGGCGGCTACACCTTC. Amino acids: CASSLGHPGGYTF.